A single sample gave rise to the 3 T cell receptor beta chains below, sequenced in a study of blood T cells in healthy people across ages. Using a J-beta primer mix together with a sample-barcoded 5' primer, a second PCR was run for about 6 to 12 cycles. TCRdb processed the 5' RACE reads anew with MiXCR; each CDR3 protein has one entry. The data contain about 1.6 million distinct CDR3 sequences, roughly 30% of them singletons. The sample was blood. These receptors were taken from a woman aged 25 to 39 in good health.

This clonotype was found many times. The chain links TRBV27 to TRBJ2-1; 10 bases fit TRBD2. CDR3 size: 17 residues. Germline V CDR1 and CDR2: MNHEY, SMNVEV (reference sequence). Trimming at V came to 4 bases and at J to 4 bases, leaving 10 bases not matched to a gene. The CDR3 sequence is CASSSPRAGGGYNEQFF. The CDR3 DNA sequence: TGTGCCAGCAGTTCACCCCGAGCGGGAGGGGGGTACAATGAGCAGTTCTTC.

This chain uses TRBV5-1 with TRBJ2-1, with D possibly TRBD2 on 5 matching bases. Germline V gene lookup returns CDR1 SGHRS and CDR2 YFSETQ. This CDR3 spans 17 amino acids. Trimming shortened V by 1 base and J by 0 bases, and 14 bases separated the two germline ends. CDR3 bases: TGCGCCAGCAGCTTGATGGAACACACTAGCTCCTACAATGAGCAGTTCTTC. Its translation: CASSLMEHTSSYNEQFF.

J is TRBJ1-1 and V is TRBV6-1; D perhaps matches TRBD1 (5 bases). Between the trimmed V and J ends, which lost 8 bases and 2 bases, there was a span of 12 bases. This CDR3 is 13 amino acids long. Germline V gene sequence: CDR1 MNHNS, CDR2 SASEGT. CDR3 protein: CASVRQPNTEAFF. CDR3 bases: TGTGCCAGCGTCCGACAGCCAAACACTGAAGCTTTCTTT.